This T cell receptor beta chain stems from a study of T cell changes during pregnancy in multiple sclerosis. V lost 6 bases and J 2 bases, leaving 13 bases between the germline ends. This CDR3 is 14 amino acids long. CDR1 and CDR2 (germline): MRHNA, SNTAGT. Sequenced by immunoSEQ multiplex PCR; TCRdb stores in-frame clones only, minus some. Counted here are about 79,000 clones, 75% to 95% occurring once; the ten biggest clones make up under 0.6%. The starting material was CD4+ T cells from peripheral blood mononuclear cells, obtained in the second trimester of pregnancy. This receptor was identified in a female donor with multiple sclerosis, enrolled in a pregnancy study. The gene calls are TRBV6-4 and TRBJ1-2, with TRBD1 as a possible D gene (6 bases). CDR3: CASSPGDLNYGYTF. Written as DNA, the CDR3 is TGTGCCAGCAGCCCAGGGGATCTAAACTATGGCTACACCTTC.